This TCR beta chain was obtained from a study of vaccination and CD4 T cells after COVID-19. Across the study: The post-COVID sampling time was a median approximately 3.5 months after diagnosis, ranging from 35 to 161. Samples after vaccination came a median roughly 70 days past dose two, ranging 14 to 241.

The junction had 13 bases not matched to a gene; V was cut back by 9 bases and J by 4 bases. The CDR3 is made up of 15 amino acids. In germline, CDR1 is MDHEN, CDR2 SYDVKM. The sample's time point: late sampling 161 to 241 days after vaccination in a few convalescent patients. Noted treatment: 10-day PBMC culture with coronavirus spike peptide pools or control peptides (ViraFEST assay). At days 3 and 7, half the medium was exchanged for fresh IL-2 medium. Scientists ran DNA taken from cultured CD4+ T cells through the Oncomine TCR Beta short-read assay for sequencing. TCRdb re-called the PCR reads through MiXCR, storing one row per CDR3 protein. The data show nearly 25,000 distinct CDR3 sequences, with about 29% seen just once and 2.5% to 3.5% held by the top ten. Only a few counts were recorded for this clonotype. The antigen is unknown. General study results and limits: Convalescent patients' vaccine-specific clones were spike mono-reactive in 304 of 307 cases.

The chain links TRBV28 to TRBJ2-5, with TRBD2 identical over 8 bases. The clonotype comes from a human donor who had recovered from COVID-19. Specimen: CD4+ T cells from blood, cultured in vitro, collected about 7 months after SARS-CoV-2 vaccination. The CDR3 DNA sequence: TGTGCCAGTTGCCCTAGTCGGGGGGGTTCAGAGACCCAGTACTTC. Amino acid sequence: CASCPSRGGSETQYF.